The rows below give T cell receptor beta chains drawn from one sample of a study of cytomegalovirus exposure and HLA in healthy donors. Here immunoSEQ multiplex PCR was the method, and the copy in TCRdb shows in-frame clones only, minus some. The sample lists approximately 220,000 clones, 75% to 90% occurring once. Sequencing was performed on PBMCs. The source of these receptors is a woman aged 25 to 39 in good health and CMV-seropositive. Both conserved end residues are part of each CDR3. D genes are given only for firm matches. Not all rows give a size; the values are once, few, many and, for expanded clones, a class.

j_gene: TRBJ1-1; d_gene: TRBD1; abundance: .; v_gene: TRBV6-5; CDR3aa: CASRDRVRTEAFF; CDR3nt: TGTGCCAGCAGGGACAGGGTCCGGACTGAAGCTTTCTTT
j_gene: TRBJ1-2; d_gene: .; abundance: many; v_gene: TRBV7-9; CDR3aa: CASSWGTPYGYTF; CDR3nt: TGTGCCAGCAGCTGGGGGACTCCCTATGGCTACACCTTC
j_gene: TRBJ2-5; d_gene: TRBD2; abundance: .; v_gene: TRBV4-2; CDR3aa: CASSWDYRLETQYF; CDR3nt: TGTGCCAGCAGCTGGGACTACCGACTGGAGACCCAGTACTTC
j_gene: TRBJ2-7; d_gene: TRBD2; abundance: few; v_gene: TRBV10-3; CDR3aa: CAMGGSWDEQYF; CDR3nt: TGTGCCATGGGAGGGTCCTGGGACGAGCAGTACTTC
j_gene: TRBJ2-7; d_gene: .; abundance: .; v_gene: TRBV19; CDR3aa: CASSPVGYEQYF; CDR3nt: TGTGCCAGTAGCCCAGTGGGCTACGAGCAGTACTTC
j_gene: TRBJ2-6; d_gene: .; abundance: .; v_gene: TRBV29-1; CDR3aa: CSVEVRGPFGASGANVLTF; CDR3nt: TGCAGCGTTGAAGTGAGAGGGCCCTTTGGAGCGTCTGGGGCCAACGTCCTGACTTTC
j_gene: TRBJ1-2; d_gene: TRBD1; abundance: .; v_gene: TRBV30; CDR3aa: CAWNLGTGNRYGYTF; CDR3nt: TGTGCCTGGAATTTAGGGACAGGGAATCGCTATGGCTACACCTTC
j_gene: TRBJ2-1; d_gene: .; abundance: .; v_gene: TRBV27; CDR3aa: CASSPPFIDEQFF; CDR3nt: TGTGCCAGCAGTCCCCCCTTCATCGATGAGCAGTTCTTC
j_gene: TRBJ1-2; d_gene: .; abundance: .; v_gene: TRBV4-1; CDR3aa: CASSHLQGSGYTF; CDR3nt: TGCGCCAGCAGCCACTTACAGGGTAGTGGCTACACCTTC
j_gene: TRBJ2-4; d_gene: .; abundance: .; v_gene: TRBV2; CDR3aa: CASSSSGKNIQYF; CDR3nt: TGTGCCAGCAGCTCATCAGGGAAAAACATTCAGTACTTC
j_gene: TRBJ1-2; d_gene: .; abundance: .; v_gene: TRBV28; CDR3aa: CASSLWDSHSYTF; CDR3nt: TGTGCCAGCAGTTTATGGGACAGCCATAGCTACACCTTC
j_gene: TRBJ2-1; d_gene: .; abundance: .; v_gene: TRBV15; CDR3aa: CATSRVRGRLREQFF; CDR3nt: TGTGCCACCAGCAGAGTTAGGGGCCGGTTGCGGGAGCAGTTCTTC
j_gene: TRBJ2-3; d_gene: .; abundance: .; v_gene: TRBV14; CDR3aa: CASSQTPDRRSSTDTQYF; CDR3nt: TGTGCCAGCAGCCAGACTCCTGACCGCCGATCAAGCACAGATACGCAGTATTTT
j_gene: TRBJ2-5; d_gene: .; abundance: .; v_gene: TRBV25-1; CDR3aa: CASSEDAEETQYF; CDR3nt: TGTGCCAGCAGTGAAGACGCCGAGGAGACCCAGTACTTC
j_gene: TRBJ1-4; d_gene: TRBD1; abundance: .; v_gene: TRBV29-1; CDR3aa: CSVGQGGGEKLFF; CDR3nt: TGCAGCGTTGGACAGGGGGGTGGTGAAAAACTGTTTTTT
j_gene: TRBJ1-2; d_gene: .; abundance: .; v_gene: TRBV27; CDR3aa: CASRTGNYGYTF; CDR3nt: TGTGCCAGCAGGACAGGAAACTATGGCTACACCTTC
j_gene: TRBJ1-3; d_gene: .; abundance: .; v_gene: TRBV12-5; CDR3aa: CASGSPRNNTIYF; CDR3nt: TGTGCTAGTGGTTCCCCCCGTAATAACACCATATATTTT
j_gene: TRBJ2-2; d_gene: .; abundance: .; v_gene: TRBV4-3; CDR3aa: CASSQGAWGASTGELFF; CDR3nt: TGCGCCAGCAGCCAAGGGGCCTGGGGGGCGAGCACCGGGGAGCTGTTTTTT
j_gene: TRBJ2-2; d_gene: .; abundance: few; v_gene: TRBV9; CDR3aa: CASSPINTGELFF; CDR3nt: TGTGCCAGCAGCCCGATCAACACCGGGGAGCTGTTTTTT
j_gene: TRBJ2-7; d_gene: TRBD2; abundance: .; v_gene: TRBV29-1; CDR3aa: CSVVVGLAGVVSYEQYF; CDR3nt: TGCAGCGTTGTTGTGGGACTAGCGGGAGTTGTTTCCTACGAGCAGTACTTC
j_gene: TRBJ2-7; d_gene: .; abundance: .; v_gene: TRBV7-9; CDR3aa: CASSFPRTASYEQYF; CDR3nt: TGTGCCAGCAGCTTCCCTAGGACAGCCTCCTACGAGCAGTACTTC
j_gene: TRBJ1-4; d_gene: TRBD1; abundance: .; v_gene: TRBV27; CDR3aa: CASSYPDRVPFNEKLFF; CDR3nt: TGTGCCAGCAGTTACCCGGACAGGGTCCCCTTTAATGAAAAACTGTTTTTT
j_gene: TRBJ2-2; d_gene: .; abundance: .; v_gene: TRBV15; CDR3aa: CATSRDQGGNTGELFF; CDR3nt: TGTGCCACCAGCAGAGATCAGGGTGGGAACACCGGGGAGCTGTTTTTT